The T cell receptor (beta chain) described here comes from a study of shared clonotypes between healthy human individuals. Overall study results and limits: Donors were few, which limited the genetic and exposure-history diversity represented. It was the non-shared clonotypes that had lower generation probabilities than clonotypes shared by all four donors.

With regard to this clone: Its antigen remains unidentified.

Free of recent acute infections or vaccinations, the donors were healthy HIV-negative adults. V lost 1 base and J lost 0, with 10 bases in between. The germline CDR1 and CDR2 sequences are SGDLS and YYNGEE. This CDR3 is 16 amino acids long. Sequencing was performed with immunoSEQ multiplex PCR; in TCRdb, only in-frame clones are kept and a portion is missing. Altogether roughly 640,000 clones are present, roughly 70% being singletons, with the ten largest covering 1.5% to 2%. This TCR was recovered from a woman aged 30 to 39 in good health. Input material: memory CD4+ T cells sorted from blood. Documented subset: CD45RA-negative fraction. This sequence joins TRBV9 and TRBJ1-4; D unclear. The CDR3 DNA sequence: TGTGCCAGCAGCGTAAGAGGGTTTACAACTAATGAAAAACTGTTTTTT. Translation gives CASSVRGFTTNEKLFF.